Listed below are T cell receptor beta chains from one sample, sequenced in a study of cytomegalovirus exposure and HLA in healthy donors. Here immunoSEQ multiplex PCR was the method, and the copy in TCRdb shows in-frame clones only, minus some. The table has about 100,000 clones, approximately 80% seen once. Input material: PBMCs. These receptors originate from a female donor in good health and CMV-seropositive. The CDR3 runs from the conserved cysteine through the conserved F or W. The D gene is left open where the match is weak. The listing skips clone size in some rows; elsewhere it reads once, few, many or a size class.

CDR3 protein,CDR3 DNA,D gene,J gene,V gene,clone size
CASSHTGGGKDTQYF,TGCGCCAGCAGCCACACAGGGGGCGGGAAAGATACGCAGTATTTT,TRBD1,TRBJ2-3,TRBV4-1,.
CASSLRGDWGYTF,TGTGCCAGCAGCTTGCGGGGGGACTGGGGCTACACCTTC,.,TRBJ1-2,TRBV5-4,.
CASRLTPTGRDEQYF,TGTGCCAGCAGACTTACCCCCACAGGGCGAGACGAGCAGTACTTC,.,TRBJ2-7,TRBV7-6,.
CASSYTGTGGETQYF,TGTGCCAGCAGTTACACCGGGACAGGGGGGGAGACCCAGTACTTC,TRBD1,TRBJ2-5,TRBV6-5,.
CASSQQGAQGNEQFF,TGTGCCAGCAGTCAACAGGGGGCGCAGGGCAATGAGCAGTTCTTC,TRBD1,TRBJ2-1,TRBV2,few
CASSDDRDYNEQFF,TGTGCCAGCAGTGATGACAGGGACTACAATGAGCAGTTCTTC,TRBD1,TRBJ2-1,TRBV2,.
CASSLEGANTEAFF,TGCGCCAGCAGCTTGGAGGGGGCAAACACTGAAGCTTTCTTT,TRBD1,TRBJ1-1,TRBV5-1,.
CASSLGSAAPTNEKLFF,TGCGCCAGCAGCTTGGGGTCGGCGGCACCAACTAATGAAAAACTGTTTTTT,.,TRBJ1-4,TRBV5-1,.
CASSLNVQGVTEAFF,TGTGCCAGCAGCTTAAATGTACAGGGGGTAACTGAAGCTTTCTTT,TRBD1,TRBJ1-1,TRBV11-2,few
CASSLVWGLAGSAGELFF,TGTGCCAGCAGCTTAGTATGGGGACTAGCGGGTTCCGCCGGGGAGCTGTTTTTT,TRBD2,TRBJ2-2,TRBV7-9,.
CATSRVSAVGGLSYGYTF,TGTGCCACCAGCAGAGTGTCAGCAGTGGGGGGTTTGAGCTATGGCTACACCTTC,.,TRBJ1-2,TRBV15,.
CASRGGSNQPQHF,TGTGCCAGCAGGGGGGGGAGCAATCAGCCCCAGCATTTT,.,TRBJ1-5,TRBV6-5,.
CASVPLQCGSGYEQYF,TGTGCCAGCGTTCCGTTGCAATGCGGGAGTGGGTACGAGCAGTACTTC,TRBD2,TRBJ2-7,TRBV5-4,.
CASSDGAGWANEQFF,TGTGCCAGCAGTGACGGGGCGGGATGGGCGAATGAGCAGTTCTTC,.,TRBJ2-1,TRBV6-4,.
CSVDRGSAWGYTF,TGCAGCGTTGATAGGGGATCCGCTTGGGGCTACACCTTC,.,TRBJ1-2,TRBV29-1,.
CASSIDGLAGGGNEQFF,TGTGCCAGTAGTATAGACGGACTAGCGGGAGGAGGAAATGAGCAGTTCTTC,TRBD2,TRBJ2-1,TRBV19,.
CASSLHRSSYEQYF,TGTGCCAGCAGCTTGCACAGGAGCTCCTACGAGCAGTACTTC,.,TRBJ2-7,TRBV5-5,.
CAWRPTGGRWDTEAFF,TGTGCCTGGAGGCCTACAGGGGGCCGTTGGGATACTGAAGCTTTCTTT,TRBD1,TRBJ1-1,TRBV30,.
CASSQGQTNTEAFF,TGTGCCAGCAGCCAAGGACAGACTAACACTGAAGCTTTCTTT,.,TRBJ1-1,TRBV7-2,.
CASSLQNTGELFF,TGTGCCAGCAGCTTACAGAACACCGGGGAGCTGTTTTTT,.,TRBJ2-2,TRBV11-2,.
CASSGQGTYEQYF,TGCGCCAGCAGCGGGCAGGGCACCTACGAGCAGTACTTC,.,TRBJ2-7,TRBV4-1,once
CASSSWTEDQPQHF,TGTGCCAGCAGCTCCTGGACGGAGGATCAGCCCCAGCATTTT,.,TRBJ1-5,TRBV7-8,.